The 11 T cell receptor beta chains presented below share a single source sample, sequenced in a study of cytomegalovirus exposure and HLA in healthy donors. PCR amplification relied on 60 Vbeta primers (plus 13 Jbeta primers). Libraries were prepared by immunoSEQ multiplex PCR; TCRdb keeps only in-frame clonotypes and omits some of them. The repertoire holds more than 200,000 clones, with 60% to 85% as singletons. The sequenced material came from PBMCs. The receptors derive from a man aged 35 to 55 in good health and CMV-seronegative.

The rearrangement joins TRBV7-8 to TRBJ2-1; tentative D call: TRBD2 (6 bases). Trimming pared 1 base from V and 7 bases from J, leaving 17 bases between. Looked up from germline, CDR1 is SGHVS and CDR2 is FQNEAQ. CDR3 length: 16 residues. The CDR3, as DNA: TGTGCCAGCAGCTTAGTACCTGTGACCAGCGGGAATGAGCAGTTCTTC. It specifies CASSLVPVTSGNEQFF.

This clone was seen once. The chain is built from TRBV27 and TRBJ1-2; weak D call: TRBD1 (5 bases). Germline-derived CDR1 and CDR2 are MNHEY and SMNVEV (reference sequence). The CDR3 totals 14 residues. V was shortened by 3 bases and J by 8 bases, with 16 bases between the two germline ends. The CDR3 DNA reads as TGTGCCAGCAGTTTTGAGGCAGGGTCGGAGGGCTACACCTTC. It translates to CASSFEAGSEGYTF.

This rearrangement joins TRBV5-1 to TRBJ2-7, with 7 positions matching TRBD1. This CDR3 comprises 14 residues. J gave up 3 bases and V 5 bases, and 8 bases lay outside the gene matches. Germline V gives CDR1 SGHRS, CDR2 YFSETQ. This chain's CDR3 is CASSSGTANYEQYF. DNA of the CDR3: TGCGCCAGCAGTTCCGGGACAGCGAACTACGAGCAGTACTTC.

The genes are TRBV5-1 and TRBJ2-3; 7 nucleotides agree with TRBD1. J gave up 2 bases and V 0 bases, and 3 bases lay outside the gene matches. The CDR3 length is 15 residues. Germline V gene lookup returns CDR1 SGHRS and CDR2 YFSETQ. The CDR3 region is CASSLGQGPTDTQYF. CDR3 in DNA: TGCGCCAGCAGCTTGGGACAGGGACCCACAGATACGCAGTATTTT.

This clone was seen just once. The rearrangement uses TRBV11-2 and TRBJ2-7, with D perhaps matching TRBD1 (5 bases). The ends were cut back, 0 bases at V and 0 bases at J, with 18 bases in the middle. The CDR3 sequence is 18 residues long. From germline, CDR1 is SGHAT and CDR2 FQNNGV. The CDR3 DNA is TGTGCCAGCAGCTTAGAAGAACGTATGACAGAGAACTCCTACGAGCAGTACTTC. Residues: CASSLEERMTENSYEQYF.

This sequence joins TRBV7-2 and TRBJ2-7; no reliable D call. Per germline, CDR1 SGHTA and CDR2 FQGNSA. The CDR3 has 15 residues. Trimming pared 3 bases from V and 0 bases from J, leaving 12 bases between. CDR3 sequence reads: CASSLGRMNSYEQYF. In nucleotides, the CDR3 is TGTGCCAGCAGCTTGGGCAGGATGAACTCCTACGAGCAGTACTTC.

This chain links TRBV9 with TRBJ1-4; D may be TRBD1 (6 bases). CDR1 and CDR2 from the germline V gene are SGDLS and YYNGEE. CDR3 length: 15 residues. Deletions cut 3 bases from V and 0 bases from J, with 9 bases between. Here the CDR3 reads CASSATGATNEKLFF. The CDR3 DNA reads as TGTGCCAGCAGCGCGACAGGAGCAACTAATGAAAAACTGTTTTTT.

Notes on this clone: One junction end does not reproduce the germline sequence, and a read error may be involved. V is TRBV19 and J is TRBJ2-7; the match to TRBD1 covers 8 bases. Germline V gene sequence: CDR1 LNHDA, CDR2 SQIVND (reference sequence). The CDR3 covers 15 residues. The CDR3 sequence: CASSIQTGDSHEQYF. CDR3 coding DNA: TGTGCCAGTAGTATCCAGACAGGGGACTCCCACGAGCAGTACTTC.

The chain employs TRBV27 and TRBJ2-7; 11 bases are shared with TRBD2. The CDR3 runs to 16 residues. V gave up 0 bases and J gave up 7 bases; unmatched junction bases: 8. Germline values: CDR1 MNHEY, CDR2 SMNVEV (reference sequence). The chain's CDR3 is CASSLSVAGGPGEQYF. CDR3 bases: TGTGCCAGCAGTTTATCCGTAGCGGGAGGGCCAGGGGAGCAGTACTTC.

This clone appeared a single time. This chain connects TRBV6-5 to TRBJ1-5, with 10 bases that match TRBD1. The length of the CDR3 is 16 residues. V lost 0 bases to trimming and J lost 7 bases; unmatched junction nucleotides: 6. In germline, CDR1 is MNHEY, CDR2 SVGAGI. CDR3 coding DNA: TGTGCCAGCAGTTACTCTGGACAGGGGGTAGGCCAGCCCCAGCATTTT. It specifies CASSYSGQGVGQPQHF.

J is TRBJ2-2 and V is TRBV7-3, with 7 bases aligning to TRBD1. After removal of 8 bases from V and 6 bases from J, the junction contained 9 bases not matched to a gene. Germline loops: CDR1 SGHTA, CDR2 FQGTGA. The CDR3 spans 14 residues. The CDR3 spells CASQFTGESGELFF. The DNA for the CDR3 is TGTGCCAGCCAGTTCACAGGGGAATCCGGGGAGCTGTTTTTT.